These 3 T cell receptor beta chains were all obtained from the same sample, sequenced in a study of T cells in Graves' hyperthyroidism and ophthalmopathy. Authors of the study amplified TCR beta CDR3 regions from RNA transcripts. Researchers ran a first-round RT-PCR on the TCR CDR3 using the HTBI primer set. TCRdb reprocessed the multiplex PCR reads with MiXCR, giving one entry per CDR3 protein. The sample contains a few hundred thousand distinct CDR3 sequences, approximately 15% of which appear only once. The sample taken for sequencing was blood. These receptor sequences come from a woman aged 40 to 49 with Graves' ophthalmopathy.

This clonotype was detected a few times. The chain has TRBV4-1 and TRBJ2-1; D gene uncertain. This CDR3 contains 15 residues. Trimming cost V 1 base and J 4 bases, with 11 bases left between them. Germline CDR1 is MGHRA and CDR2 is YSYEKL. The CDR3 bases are TGCGCCAGCAGCCAAGCGCCACAGACATACAATGAGCAGTTCTTC. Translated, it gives CASSQAPQTYNEQFF.

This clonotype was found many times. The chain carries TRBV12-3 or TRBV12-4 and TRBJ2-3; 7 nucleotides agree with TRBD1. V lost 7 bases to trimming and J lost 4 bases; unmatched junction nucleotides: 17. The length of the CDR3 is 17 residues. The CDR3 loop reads CASTPPTPDRPADTQYF. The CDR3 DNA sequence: TGTGCCAGCACCCCCCCTACCCCGGACAGGCCCGCAGATACGCAGTATTTT.

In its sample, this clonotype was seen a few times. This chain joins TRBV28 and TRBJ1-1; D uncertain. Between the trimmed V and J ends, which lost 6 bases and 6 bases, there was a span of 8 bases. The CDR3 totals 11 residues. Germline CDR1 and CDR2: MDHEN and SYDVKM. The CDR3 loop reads CASRVGPEAFF. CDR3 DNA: TGTGCCAGCAGAGTTGGGCCTGAAGCTTTCTTT.